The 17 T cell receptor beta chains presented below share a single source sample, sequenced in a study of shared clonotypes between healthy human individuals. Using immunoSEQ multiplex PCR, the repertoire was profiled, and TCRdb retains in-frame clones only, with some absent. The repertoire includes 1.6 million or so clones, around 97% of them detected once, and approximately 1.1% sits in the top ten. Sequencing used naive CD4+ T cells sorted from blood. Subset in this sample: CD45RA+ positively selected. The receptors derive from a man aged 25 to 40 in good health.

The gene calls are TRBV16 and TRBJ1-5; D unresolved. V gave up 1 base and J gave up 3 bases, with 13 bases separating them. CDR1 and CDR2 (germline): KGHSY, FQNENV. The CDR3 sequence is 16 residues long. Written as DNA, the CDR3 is TGTGCCAGCAGCCAATTGGGCAGAAACTTCAATCAGCCCCAGCATTTT. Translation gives CASSQLGRNFNQPQHF.

The CDR3 sequence: CATSVRRDSRLFF. In DNA, the CDR3 is TGTGCCACCAGCGTCCGTAGGGACAGCCGGTTGTTTTTT. The chain links TRBV15 to TRBJ1-4; 7 nucleotides match TRBD1. Per germline, CDR1 LNHNV and CDR2 YYDKDF (reference sequence). The junction had 12 bases not matched to a gene; V was cut back by 5 bases and J by 15 bases. The CDR3 loop spans 13 amino acids.

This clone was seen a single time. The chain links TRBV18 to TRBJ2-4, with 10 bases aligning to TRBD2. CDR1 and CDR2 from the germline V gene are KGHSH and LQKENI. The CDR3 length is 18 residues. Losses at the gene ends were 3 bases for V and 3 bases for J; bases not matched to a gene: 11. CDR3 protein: CASSPLSGRALVKNIQYF. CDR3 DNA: TGTGCCAGCTCACCTTTGAGCGGGAGGGCCTTGGTCAAAAACATTCAGTACTTC.

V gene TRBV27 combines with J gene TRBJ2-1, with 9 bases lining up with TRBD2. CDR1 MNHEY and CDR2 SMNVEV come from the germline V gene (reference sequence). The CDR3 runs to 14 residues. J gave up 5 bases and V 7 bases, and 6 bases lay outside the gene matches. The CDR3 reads CASTQSGRNNEQFF. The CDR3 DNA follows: TGTGCCAGCACCCAAAGCGGGAGGAACAATGAGCAGTTCTTC.

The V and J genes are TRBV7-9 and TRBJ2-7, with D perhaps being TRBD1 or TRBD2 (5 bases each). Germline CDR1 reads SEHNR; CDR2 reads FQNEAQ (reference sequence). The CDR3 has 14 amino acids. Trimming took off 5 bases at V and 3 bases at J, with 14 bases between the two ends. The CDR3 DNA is TGTGCCAGCAGCCCATCCGGGACCCACTACGAGCAGTACTTC. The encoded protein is CASSPSGTHYEQYF. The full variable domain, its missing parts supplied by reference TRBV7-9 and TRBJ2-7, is DTGVSQNPRHKITKRGQNVTFRCDPISEHNRLYWYRQTLGQGPEFLTYFQNEAQLEKSRLLSDRFSAERPKGSFSTLEIQRTEQGDSAMYLCASSPSGTHYEQYFGPGTRLTVT.

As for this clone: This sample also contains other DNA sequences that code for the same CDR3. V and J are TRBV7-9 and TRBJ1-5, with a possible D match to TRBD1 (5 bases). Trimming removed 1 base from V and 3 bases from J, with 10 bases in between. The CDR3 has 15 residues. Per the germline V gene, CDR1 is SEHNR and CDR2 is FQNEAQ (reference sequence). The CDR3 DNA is TGTGCCAGCAGCTTAGGGGCAGGGCACAATCAGCCCCAGCATTTT. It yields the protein CASSLGAGHNQPQHF.

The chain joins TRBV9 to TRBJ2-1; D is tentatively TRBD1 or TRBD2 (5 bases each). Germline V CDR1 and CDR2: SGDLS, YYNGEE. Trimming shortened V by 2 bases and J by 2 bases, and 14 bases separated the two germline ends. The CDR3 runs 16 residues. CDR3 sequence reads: CASSVDPRGAYNEQFF. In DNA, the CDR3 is TGTGCCAGCAGCGTGGATCCGAGGGGTGCCTACAATGAGCAGTTCTTC.

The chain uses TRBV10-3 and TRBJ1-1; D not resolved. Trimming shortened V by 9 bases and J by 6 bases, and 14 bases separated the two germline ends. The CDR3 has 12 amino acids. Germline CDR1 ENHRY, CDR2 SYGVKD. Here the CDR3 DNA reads TGTGCCATGTCAGACTACGGGGCTGAAGCTTTCTTT. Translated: CAMSDYGAEAFF.

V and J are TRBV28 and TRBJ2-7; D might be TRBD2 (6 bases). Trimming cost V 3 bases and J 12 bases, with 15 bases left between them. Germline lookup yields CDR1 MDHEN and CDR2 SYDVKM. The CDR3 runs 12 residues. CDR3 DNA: TGTGCCAGCAGTTTTCGCGGGGCTCTTATGTACTTC. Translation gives CASSFRGALMYF.

CDR3 bases: TGTGCCAGTAGAATCGACAGGAGCTCCTACAATGAGCAGTTCTTC. It specifies CASRIDRSSYNEQFF. The V gene is TRBV19, the J gene TRBJ2-1, with D maybe TRBD1 (6 bases). Germline V gene lookup returns CDR1 LNHDA and CDR2 SQIVND (reference sequence). V lost 6 bases and J 0 bases, leaving 12 bases between the germline ends. The CDR3 spans 15 residues. The full variable domain, rest sourced from reference TRBV19 and TRBJ2-1, is DGGITQSPKYLFRKEGQNVTLSCEQNLNHDAMYWYRQDPGQGLRLIYYSQIVNDFQKGDIAEGYSVSREKKESFPLTVTSAQKNPTAFYLCASRIDRSSYNEQFFGPGTRLTVL.

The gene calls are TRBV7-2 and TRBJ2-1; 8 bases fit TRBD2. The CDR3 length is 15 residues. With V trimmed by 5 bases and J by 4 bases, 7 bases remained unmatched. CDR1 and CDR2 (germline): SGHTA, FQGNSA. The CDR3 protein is CASSISGEPYNEQFF. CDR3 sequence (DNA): TGTGCCAGCAGCATTAGCGGGGAGCCTTACAATGAGCAGTTCTTC.

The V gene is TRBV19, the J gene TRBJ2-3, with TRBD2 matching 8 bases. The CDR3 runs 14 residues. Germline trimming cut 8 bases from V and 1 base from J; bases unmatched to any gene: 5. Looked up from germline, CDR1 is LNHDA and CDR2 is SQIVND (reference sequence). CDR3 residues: CASSGTRRTDTQYF. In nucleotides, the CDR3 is TGTGCCAGTTCAGGGACTAGGCGCACAGATACGCAGTATTTT. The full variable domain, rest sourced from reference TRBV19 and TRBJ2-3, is DGGITQSPKYLFRKEGQNVTLSCEQNLNHDAMYWYRQDPGQGLRLIYYSQIVNDFQKGDIAEGYSVSREKKESFPLTVTSAQKNPTAFYLCASSGTRRTDTQYFGPGTRLTVL.

The CDR3, as DNA: TGTGCCAGCGGAAGACAGGGGGAATCTGAAGCTTTCTTT. This codes for CASGRQGESEAFF. The chain employs TRBV6-1 and TRBJ1-1; 9 bases agree with TRBD1. Germline V gene lookup returns CDR1 MNHNS and CDR2 SASEGT. The CDR3 totals 13 residues. The V and J ends lost 8 bases and 6 bases, in that order; junction bases with no gene match: 7.

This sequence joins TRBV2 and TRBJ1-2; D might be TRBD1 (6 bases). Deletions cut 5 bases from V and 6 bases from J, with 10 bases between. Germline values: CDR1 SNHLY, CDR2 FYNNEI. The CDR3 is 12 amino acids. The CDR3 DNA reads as TGTGCCAGCAGTCCGGGGGCTAATGGCTACACCTTC. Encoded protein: CASSPGANGYTF.

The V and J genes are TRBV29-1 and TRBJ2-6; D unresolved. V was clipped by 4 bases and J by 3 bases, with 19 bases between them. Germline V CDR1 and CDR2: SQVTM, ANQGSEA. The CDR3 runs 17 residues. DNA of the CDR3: TGCAGCGTTGCGATAGGACCGAGTCCCGGTGGGGCCAACGTCCTGACTTTC. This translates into CSVAIGPSPGGANVLTF.

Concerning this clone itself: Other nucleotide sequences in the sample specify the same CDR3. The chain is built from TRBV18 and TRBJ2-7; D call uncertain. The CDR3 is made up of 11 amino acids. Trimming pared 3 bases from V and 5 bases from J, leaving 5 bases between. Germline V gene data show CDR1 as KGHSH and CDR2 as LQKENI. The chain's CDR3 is CASSPSHEQYF. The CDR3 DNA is TGTGCCAGCTCACCTAGCCACGAGCAGTACTTC.

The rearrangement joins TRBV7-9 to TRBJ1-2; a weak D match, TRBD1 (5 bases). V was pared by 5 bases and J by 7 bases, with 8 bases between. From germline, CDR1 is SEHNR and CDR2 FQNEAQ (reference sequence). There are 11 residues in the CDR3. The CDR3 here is CASSRDGGYTF. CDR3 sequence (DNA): TGTGCCAGCAGCCGGGACGGTGGCTACACCTTC.